This TCR beta chain was identified in a study of cytomegalovirus exposure and HLA in healthy donors. The PCR employed 60 Vbeta primers together with 13 Jbeta primers. Here immunoSEQ multiplex PCR was the method, and the copy in TCRdb shows in-frame clones only, minus some. The sample consists of 80,000 to 100,000 clones, roughly 71% of them appearing once. Germline assignment: CDR1 MDHEN and CDR2 SYDVKM. The CDR3 contains 17 residues. Unmatched junction bases numbered 13, after V lost 6 bases and J lost 6 bases. The clonotype originates from a woman under 30 in good health and CMV-seropositive. Sample: PBMCs. The chain couples TRBV28 to TRBJ2-2; 10 positions match TRBD2. The CDR3 spells CASSLGASGRPAGELFF. CDR3 nucleotide sequence: TGTGCCAGCAGCCTAGGGGCTAGCGGGAGACCGGCCGGGGAGCTGTTTTTT.